These T cell receptor beta chains were read from a single sample in a study of cytomegalovirus exposure and HLA in healthy donors. The assay was immunoSEQ multiplex PCR, and TCRdb's table has in-frame clones only and misses some. Of approximately 40,000 clones listed, approximately 82% were seen once; the top ten hold roughly a tenth. Sequencing input: PBMCs. The receptors originated from a woman between 18 and 29 years old in good health and CMV-seropositive. Each CDR3 is given with its conserved first and last residue. A row's size may be missing; if present it is once, few, many or a size class.

clone size	V gene	CDR3 length	J gene	CDR3 protein
-	TRBV29-1	14	TRBJ1-6	CSVQGTGGNSPLHF
-	TRBV2	13	TRBJ2-1	CASRDRTYNEQFF
-	TRBV7-9	13	TRBJ1-3	CASRSRSGNTIYF
-	TRBV4-2	16	TRBJ2-3	CASSQDWTGGRDTQYF
-	TRBV5-1	14	TRBJ2-7	CASSWDRGSSEQYF
-	TRBV6-5	13	TRBJ1-2	CASSLARGEGYTF
-	TRBV5-4	15	TRBJ2-5	CASSLTPGQGETQYF
-	TRBV5-1	16	TRBJ2-7	CASSLEVPTSAGEQYF
-	TRBV9	16	TRBJ2-1	CASSGIAGGMGNEQFF
-	TRBV4-3	14	TRBJ2-7	CASSQERTGLEQYF
-	TRBV2	15	TRBJ1-5	CASSAGQGENQPQHF
once	TRBV18	15	TRBJ2-3	CASSVLAGDTDTQYF
few	TRBV19	12	TRBJ1-1	CASNDKNTEAFF
once	TRBV19	17	TRBJ2-2	CASSIHPAGGRTGELFF
-	TRBV6-1	14	TRBJ2-7	CASSASVLVDEQYF
-	TRBV10-3	14	TRBJ2-7	CAISETGTSDEQYF
-	TRBV7-2	16	TRBJ2-3	CASSDIGGTTMYTQYF
-	TRBV5-1	15	TRBJ2-3	CASSPARASTDTQYF
-	TRBV15	13	TRBJ1-2	CATSTGTGNGYTF
-	TRBV9	13	TRBJ2-1	CASSPTGGNEQFF
-	TRBV25-1	14	TRBJ2-7	CASSVARGGYEQYF
-	TRBV7-9	15	TRBJ2-7	CASSLAGALSYEQYF
-	TRBV7-2	15	TRBJ2-7	CASSSGTPGMDEQYF
-	TRBV13	15	TRBJ2-1	CASSFFRQGANEQFF
-	TRBV5-8	18	TRBJ2-3	CASSLESLGSGSTDTQYF
once	TRBV27	15	TRBJ1-2	CASSSSLTGLFGYTF
-	TRBV25-1	11	TRBJ2-4	CASSSVAIQYF
-	TRBV5-1	14	TRBJ2-3	CASRGGGATDTQYF
few	TRBV7-6	14	TRBJ2-5	CASSPWGQRETQYF
-	TRBV9	12	TRBJ1-2	CASSRQDNGYTF
-	TRBV7-7	18	TRBJ2-5	CASSFPHGSGGLEETQYF
once	TRBV7-8	19	TRBJ1-5	CASSSYRDRGLVSNQPQHF
-	TRBV4-1	14	TRBJ1-5	CASSQGKGLGPQHF
-	TRBV15	15	TRBJ2-6	CATSYGDGGANVLTF
-	TRBV18	13	TRBJ1-1	CASSPGASDPQDF
-	TRBV6-1	15	TRBJ1-5	CASRKVETVFQPQHF
-	TRBV6-4	14	TRBJ2-3	CASSARQGTDTQYF
-	TRBV11-1	15	TRBJ2-3	CASSPTSGMSDTQYF
-	TRBV23-1	14	TRBJ1-5	CASSQSGGDQPQHF
-	TRBV2	16	TRBJ1-2	CASSEFDGQGGYGYTF
few	TRBV6-6	14	TRBJ1-3	CASSPGDSGNTIYF
-	TRBV7-9	18	TRBJ2-3	CASSLGLAGGLTTDTQYF